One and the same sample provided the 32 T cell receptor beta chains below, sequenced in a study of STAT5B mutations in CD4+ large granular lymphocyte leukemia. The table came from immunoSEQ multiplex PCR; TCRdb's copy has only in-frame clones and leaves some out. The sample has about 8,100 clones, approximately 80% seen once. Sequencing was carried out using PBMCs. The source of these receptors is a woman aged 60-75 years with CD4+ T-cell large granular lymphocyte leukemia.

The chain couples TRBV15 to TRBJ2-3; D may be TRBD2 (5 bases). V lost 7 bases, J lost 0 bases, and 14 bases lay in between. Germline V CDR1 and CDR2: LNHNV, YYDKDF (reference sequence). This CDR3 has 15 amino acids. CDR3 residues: CATKGRRASTDTQYF. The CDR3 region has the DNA TGTGCCACCAAAGGGAGAAGGGCCAGCACAGATACGCAGTATTTT.

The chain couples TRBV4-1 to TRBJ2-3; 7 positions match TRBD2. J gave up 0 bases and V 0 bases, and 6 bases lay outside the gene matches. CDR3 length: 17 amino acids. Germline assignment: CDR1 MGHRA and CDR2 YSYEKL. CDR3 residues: CASSQDRASGSTDTQYF. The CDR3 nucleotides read TGCGCCAGCAGCCAAGATAGGGCTAGCGGAAGCACAGATACGCAGTATTTT.

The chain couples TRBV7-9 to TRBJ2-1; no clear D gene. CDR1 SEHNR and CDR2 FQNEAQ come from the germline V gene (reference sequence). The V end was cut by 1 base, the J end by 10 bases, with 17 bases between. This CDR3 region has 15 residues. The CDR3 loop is CASSLDPANLGEQFF. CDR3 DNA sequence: TGTGCCAGCAGCTTAGACCCCGCCAACCTGGGGGAGCAGTTCTTC.

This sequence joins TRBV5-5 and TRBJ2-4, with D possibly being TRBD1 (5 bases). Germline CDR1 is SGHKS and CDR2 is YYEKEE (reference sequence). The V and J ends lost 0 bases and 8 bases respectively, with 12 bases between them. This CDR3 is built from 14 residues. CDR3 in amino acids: CASSLAQGPYIQYF. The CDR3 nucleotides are TGTGCCAGCAGCTTGGCCCAGGGCCCCTACATTCAGTACTTC.

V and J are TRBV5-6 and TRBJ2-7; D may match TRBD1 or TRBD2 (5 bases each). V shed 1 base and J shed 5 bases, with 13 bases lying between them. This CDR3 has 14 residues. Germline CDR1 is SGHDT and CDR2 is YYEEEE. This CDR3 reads CASSLRQGAHEQYF. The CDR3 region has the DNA TGTGCCAGCAGCTTGAGGCAGGGAGCTCACGAGCAGTACTTC.

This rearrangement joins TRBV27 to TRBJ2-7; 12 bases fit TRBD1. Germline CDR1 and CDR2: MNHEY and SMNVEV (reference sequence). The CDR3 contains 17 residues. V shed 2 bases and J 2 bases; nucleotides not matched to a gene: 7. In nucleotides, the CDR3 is TGTGCCAGCAGTTTACAGCCGGGACAGGGGGCCCCCTACGAGCAGTACTTC. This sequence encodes CASSLQPGQGAPYEQYF.

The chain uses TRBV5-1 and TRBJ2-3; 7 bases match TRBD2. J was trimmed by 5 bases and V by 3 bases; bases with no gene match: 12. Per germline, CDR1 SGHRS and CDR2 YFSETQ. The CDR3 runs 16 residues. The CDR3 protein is CASSWPPGGSEDTQYF. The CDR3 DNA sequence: TGCGCCAGCAGCTGGCCGCCTGGCGGGAGCGAAGATACGCAGTATTTT.

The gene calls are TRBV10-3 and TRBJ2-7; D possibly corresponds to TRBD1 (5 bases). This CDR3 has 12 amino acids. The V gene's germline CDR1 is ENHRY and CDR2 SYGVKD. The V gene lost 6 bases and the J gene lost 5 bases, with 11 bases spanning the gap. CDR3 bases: TGTGCCATCAGCGGAGTGACAGACGAGCAGTACTTC. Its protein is CAISGVTDEQYF.

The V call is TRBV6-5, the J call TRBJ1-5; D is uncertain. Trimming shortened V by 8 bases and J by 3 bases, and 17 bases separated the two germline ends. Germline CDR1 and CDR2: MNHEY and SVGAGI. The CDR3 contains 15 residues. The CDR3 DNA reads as TGTGCCAGCCCAACACTACCCAGCAACAATCAGCCCCAGCATTTT. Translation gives CASPTLPSNNQPQHF.

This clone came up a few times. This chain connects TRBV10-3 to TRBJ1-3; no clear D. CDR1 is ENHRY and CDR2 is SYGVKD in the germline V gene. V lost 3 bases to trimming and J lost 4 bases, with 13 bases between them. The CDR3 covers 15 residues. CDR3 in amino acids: CAISDLEIKGNTIYF. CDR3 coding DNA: TGTGCCATCAGTGATCTGGAGATTAAGGGAAACACCATATATTTT.

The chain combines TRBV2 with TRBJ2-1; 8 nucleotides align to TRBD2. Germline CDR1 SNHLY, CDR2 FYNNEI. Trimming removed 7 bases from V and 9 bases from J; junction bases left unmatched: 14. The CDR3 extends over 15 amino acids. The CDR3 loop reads CASNLAGGSVGEQFF. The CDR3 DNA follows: TGTGCCAGCAATCTAGCGGGTGGTTCAGTGGGTGAGCAGTTCTTC.

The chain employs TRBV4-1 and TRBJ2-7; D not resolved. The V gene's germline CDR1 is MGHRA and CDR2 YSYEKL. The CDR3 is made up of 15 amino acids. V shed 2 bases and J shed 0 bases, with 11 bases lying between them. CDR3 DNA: TGCGCCAGCAGCCAAATCACATTAAGCTCCTACGAGCAGTACTTC. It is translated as CASSQITLSSYEQYF.

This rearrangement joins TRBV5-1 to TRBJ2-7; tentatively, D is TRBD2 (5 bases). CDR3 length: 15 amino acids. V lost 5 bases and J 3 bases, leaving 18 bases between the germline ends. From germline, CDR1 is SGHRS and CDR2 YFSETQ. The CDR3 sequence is CASSAAGGSHYEQYF. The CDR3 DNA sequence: TGCGCCAGCAGTGCGGCTGGCGGGTCGCACTACGAGCAGTACTTC.

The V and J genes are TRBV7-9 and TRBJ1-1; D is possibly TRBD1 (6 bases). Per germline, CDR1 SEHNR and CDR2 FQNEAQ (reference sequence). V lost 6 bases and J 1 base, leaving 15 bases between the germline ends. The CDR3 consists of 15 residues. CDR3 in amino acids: CASRSIRGENTEAFF. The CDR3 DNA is TGTGCCAGCAGATCGATCAGGGGAGAGAACACTGAAGCTTTCTTT.

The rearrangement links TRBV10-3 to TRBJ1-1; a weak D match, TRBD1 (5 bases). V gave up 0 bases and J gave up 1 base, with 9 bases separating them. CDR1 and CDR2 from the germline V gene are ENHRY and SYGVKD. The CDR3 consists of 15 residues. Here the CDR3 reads CAISESGLGNTEAFF. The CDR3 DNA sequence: TGTGCCATCAGTGAGTCGGGACTGGGGAACACTGAAGCTTTCTTT.

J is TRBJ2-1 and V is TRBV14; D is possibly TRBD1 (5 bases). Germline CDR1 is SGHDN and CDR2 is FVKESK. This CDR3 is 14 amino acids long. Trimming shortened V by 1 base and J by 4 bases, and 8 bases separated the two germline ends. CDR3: CASSQVQVYNEQFF. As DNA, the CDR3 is TGTGCCAGCAGCCAAGTACAGGTATACAATGAGCAGTTCTTC. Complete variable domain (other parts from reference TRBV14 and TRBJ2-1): EAGVTQFPSHSVIEKGQTVTLRCDPISGHDNLYWYRRVMGKEIKFLLHFVKESKQDESGMPNNRFLAERTGGTYSTLKVQPAELEDSGVYFCASSQVQVYNEQFFGPGTRLTVL.

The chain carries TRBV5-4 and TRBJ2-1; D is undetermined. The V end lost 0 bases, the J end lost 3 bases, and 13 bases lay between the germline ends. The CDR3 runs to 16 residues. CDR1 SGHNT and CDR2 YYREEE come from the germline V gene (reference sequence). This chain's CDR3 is CASSLEGQRIYNEQFF. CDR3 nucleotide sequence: TGTGCCAGCAGCTTGGAGGGTCAAAGAATCTACAATGAGCAGTTCTTC.

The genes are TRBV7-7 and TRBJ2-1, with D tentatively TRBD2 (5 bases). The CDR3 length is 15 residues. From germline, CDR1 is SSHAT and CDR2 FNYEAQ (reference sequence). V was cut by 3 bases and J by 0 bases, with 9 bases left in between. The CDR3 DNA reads TGTGCCAGCAGCTTGGACTCATCCTCCTACAATGAGCAGTTCTTC. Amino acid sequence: CASSLDSSSYNEQFF.

The CDR3 is CASSLKKAQSTDTQYF. CDR3 DNA: TGTGCCAGCAGCCTGAAGAAAGCGCAAAGCACAGATACGCAGTATTTT. The chain employs TRBV21-1 and TRBJ2-3; the listed D gene, TRBD2, was not tested against the DNA. TRBV21-1 is labeled a pseudogene. The CDR3 consists of 16 residues.

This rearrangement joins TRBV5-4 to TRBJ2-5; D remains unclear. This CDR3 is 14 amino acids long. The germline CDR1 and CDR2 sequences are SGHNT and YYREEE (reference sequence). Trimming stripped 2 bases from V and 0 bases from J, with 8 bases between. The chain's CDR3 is CASSLQTNQETQYF. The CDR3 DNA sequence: TGTGCCAGCAGCTTACAGACCAACCAAGAGACCCAGTACTTC. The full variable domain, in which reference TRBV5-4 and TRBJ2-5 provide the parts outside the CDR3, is ETGVTQSPTHLIKTRGQQVTLRCSSQSGHNTVSWYQQALGQGPQFIFQYYREEENGRGNFPPRFSGLQFPNYSSELNVNALELDDSALYLCASSLQTNQETQYFGPGTRLLVL.

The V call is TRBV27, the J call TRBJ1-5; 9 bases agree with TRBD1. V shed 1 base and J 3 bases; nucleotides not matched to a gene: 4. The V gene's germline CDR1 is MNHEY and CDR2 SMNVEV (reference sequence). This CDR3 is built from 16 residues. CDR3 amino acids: CASSLLGQGPNQPQHF. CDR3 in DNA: TGTGCCAGCAGTTTATTGGGACAGGGACCCAATCAGCCCCAGCATTTT.

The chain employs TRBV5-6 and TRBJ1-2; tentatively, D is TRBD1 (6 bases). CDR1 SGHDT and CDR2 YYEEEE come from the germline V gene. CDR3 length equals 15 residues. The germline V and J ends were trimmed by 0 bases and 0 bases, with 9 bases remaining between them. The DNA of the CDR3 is TGTGCCAGCAGCTTGGCCCCAGGGGCTAACTATGGCTACACCTTC. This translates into CASSLAPGANYGYTF.

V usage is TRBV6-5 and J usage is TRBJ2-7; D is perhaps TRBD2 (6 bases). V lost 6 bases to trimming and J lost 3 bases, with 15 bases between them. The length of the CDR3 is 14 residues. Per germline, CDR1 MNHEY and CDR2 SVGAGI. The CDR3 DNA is TGTGCCAGCAGGGCACCGGGAGCAGGCTACGAGCAGTACTTC. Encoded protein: CASRAPGAGYEQYF.

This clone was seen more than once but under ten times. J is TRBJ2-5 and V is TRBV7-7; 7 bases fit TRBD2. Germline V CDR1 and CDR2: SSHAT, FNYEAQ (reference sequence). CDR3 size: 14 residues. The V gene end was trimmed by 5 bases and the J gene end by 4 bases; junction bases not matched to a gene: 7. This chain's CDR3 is CASSRMGGAETQYF. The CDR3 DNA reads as TGTGCCAGCAGCCGTATGGGAGGGGCAGAGACCCAGTACTTC.

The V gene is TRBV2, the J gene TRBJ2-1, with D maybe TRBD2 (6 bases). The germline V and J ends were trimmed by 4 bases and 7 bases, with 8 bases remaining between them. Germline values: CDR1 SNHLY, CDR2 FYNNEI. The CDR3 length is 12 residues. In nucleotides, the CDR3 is TGTGCCAGCAGTGTGGAGGGGAATGAGCAGTTCTTC. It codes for CASSVEGNEQFF.

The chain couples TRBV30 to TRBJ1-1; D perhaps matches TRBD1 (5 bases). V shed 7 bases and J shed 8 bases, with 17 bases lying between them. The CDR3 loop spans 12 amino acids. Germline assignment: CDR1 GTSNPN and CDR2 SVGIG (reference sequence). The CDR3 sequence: CASDEGVFEAFF. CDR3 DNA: TGTGCCTCAGACGAAGGGGTATTCGAAGCTTTCTTT.

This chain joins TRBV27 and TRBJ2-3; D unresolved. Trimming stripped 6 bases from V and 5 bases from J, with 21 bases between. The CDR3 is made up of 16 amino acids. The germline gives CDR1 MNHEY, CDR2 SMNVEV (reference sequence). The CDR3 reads CASRDPRVLGEDTQYF. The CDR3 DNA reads TGTGCCAGCAGGGACCCGCGAGTATTGGGCGAAGATACGCAGTATTTT.

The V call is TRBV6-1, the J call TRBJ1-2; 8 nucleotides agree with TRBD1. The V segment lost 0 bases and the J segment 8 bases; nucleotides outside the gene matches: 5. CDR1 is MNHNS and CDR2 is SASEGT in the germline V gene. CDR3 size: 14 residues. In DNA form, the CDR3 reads TGTGCCAGCAGTGAAGCTACAGGGGGAAGCGGCTACACCTTC. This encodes CASSEATGGSGYTF.

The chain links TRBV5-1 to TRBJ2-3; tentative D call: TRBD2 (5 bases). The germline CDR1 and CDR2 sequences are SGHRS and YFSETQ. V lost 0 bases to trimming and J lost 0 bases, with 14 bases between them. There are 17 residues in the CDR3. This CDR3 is CASSLAPSRTSTDTQYF. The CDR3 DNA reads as TGCGCCAGCAGCTTGGCCCCATCTAGGACTAGCACAGATACGCAGTATTTT.

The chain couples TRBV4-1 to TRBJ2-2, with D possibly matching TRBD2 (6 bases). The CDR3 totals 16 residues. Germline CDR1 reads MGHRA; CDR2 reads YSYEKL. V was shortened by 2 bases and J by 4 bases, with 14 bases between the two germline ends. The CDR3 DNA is TGCGCCAGCAGCCAACAGACTAGAATGATCACCGGGGAGCTGTTTTTT. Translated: CASSQQTRMITGELFF.

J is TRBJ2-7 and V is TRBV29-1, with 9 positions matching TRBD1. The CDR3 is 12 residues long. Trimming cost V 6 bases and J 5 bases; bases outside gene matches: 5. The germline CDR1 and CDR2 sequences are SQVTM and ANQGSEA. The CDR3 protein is CSVRDRVHEQYF. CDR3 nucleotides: TGCAGCGTCCGGGACAGGGTTCACGAGCAGTACTTC.

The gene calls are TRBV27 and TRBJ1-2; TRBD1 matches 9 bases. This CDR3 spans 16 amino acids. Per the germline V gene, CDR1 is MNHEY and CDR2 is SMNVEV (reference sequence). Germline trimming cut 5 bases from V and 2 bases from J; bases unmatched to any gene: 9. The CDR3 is CASSRSGQGKNYGYTF. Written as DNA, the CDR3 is TGTGCCAGCAGTAGATCGGGACAGGGAAAAAACTATGGCTACACCTTC.